Detailed here is one TCR beta chain. Its specificity is not known. The data are from a study of T cell responses to AZD1222 COVID-19 vaccine. General study findings and limits: Across spike, vaccine-associated CD4 TCRs were found, dominant at 160-218 and 743-854. Donors were largely white British and mainly female; clonal diversity was possibly underestimated.

Second-dose recipients at about 4 or about 12 weeks were treated as one pooled group. CDR3 length: 15 amino acids. V gave up 7 bases and J gave up 0 bases, with 13 bases separating them. Looked up from germline, CDR1 is SGHDN and CDR2 is FVKESK. Sequencing was performed with immunoSEQ multiplex PCR; in TCRdb, only in-frame clones are kept and a portion is missing. The sample includes some 100,000 clones, around nine tenths of them seen just once. The sample here was peripheral blood, taken 28 days after the second AZD1222 dose. The TCR comes from an adult who received the AZD1222 COVID-19 vaccine. V and J are TRBV14 and TRBJ1-3, with D possibly being TRBD1 (5 bases). CDR3 DNA sequence: TGTGCCAGCACCCCCGCGGGGGGCTCTGGAAACACCATATATTTT. This sequence encodes CASTPAGGSGNTIYF.